This T cell receptor (beta chain) was captured by sequencing in a study of post-analysis software for immune sequencing data. The CDR3 covers 14 residues. CDR1 and CDR2 (germline): DFQATT, SNEGSKA (reference sequence). J was trimmed by 3 bases and V by 2 bases; bases with no gene match: 6. About this clonotype: As yet, its antigen is unknown.

Study-wide points: Four or five TRBV segments were more frequent in patients than controls; TRBV5-6, TRBV5-1 and TRBV20-1 belonged to this group. Comparison with controls showed significantly lower normalized Chao1 diversity in multiple sclerosis patients.

TCR beta libraries were prepared from cDNA with unique molecular identifiers. TCRdb re-analysed the PCR reads in MiXCR, keeping a single row per CDR3 protein. This sample has 750,000 to 900,000 distinct CDR3 sequences; under 60% occur once, and the top ten carry 4.9%. This clonotype was sampled from a girl aged 10-17 years with multiple sclerosis. The gene calls are TRBV20-1 and TRBJ2-7, with 8 positions matching TRBD2. Sequencing used blood. The CDR3 DNA sequence: TGCAGTGCTAGATTACTAGCGGACTACTACGAGCAGTACTTC. Translating gives CSARLLADYYEQYF.